This is a list of T cell receptor beta chains from one sample in a study of molecular identifiers for immune sequencing clone quantification. TCRdb used MiXCR to reprocess the PCR reads, holding one entry per CDR3 protein. The table records around 460,000 distinct CDR3 sequences, 20% to 25% of them present only once. Sequencing was done on a sample of naive CD8+ T cells from blood, with Jurkat cell RNA spiked in. The source is a human donor in good health. Some libraries in this study had Jurkat cell RNA spiked in. CDR3s include the opening cysteine and the closing phenylalanine or tryptophan. Fields, in order: V gene, CDR3 length, D gene, J gene, clone size, CDR3 protein, CDR3 DNA. D genes are given only for firm matches. Expanded clones are given a class, and other clones once, few, many or no size at all.

V gene: TRBV25-1; CDR3 length: 16; D gene: .; J gene: TRBJ2-1; clone size: many; CDR3 protein: CASSEYGAQTYNEQFF; CDR3 DNA: TGTGCCAGCAGTGAATACGGTGCCCAGACCTACAATGAGCAGTTCTTC
V gene: TRBV4-3; CDR3 length: 17; D gene: .; J gene: TRBJ2-3; clone size: few; CDR3 protein: CASSQEASSRMGDTQYF; CDR3 DNA: TGCGCCAGCAGCCAAGAAGCGTCTAGCCGGATGGGGGATACGCAGTATTTT
V gene: TRBV14; CDR3 length: 14; D gene: .; J gene: TRBJ2-7; clone size: .; CDR3 protein: CASSPLRGDYEQYF; CDR3 DNA: TGTGCCAGCAGCCCCCTCAGGGGGGACTACGAGCAGTACTTC
V gene: TRBV28; CDR3 length: 15; D gene: .; J gene: TRBJ2-7; clone size: .; CDR3 protein: CASSFRGTRGYEQYF; CDR3 DNA: TGTGCCAGCAGTTTTCGCGGGACGCGAGGCTACGAGCAGTACTTC
V gene: TRBV20-1; CDR3 length: 16; D gene: TRBD2; J gene: TRBJ2-1; clone size: .; CDR3 protein: CSATGGLAGARGEQFF; CDR3 DNA: TGCAGTGCTACCGGCGGTCTAGCGGGAGCACGAGGAGAGCAGTTCTTC
V gene: TRBV15; CDR3 length: 14; D gene: .; J gene: TRBJ2-2; clone size: few; CDR3 protein: CATSRGSGTGELFF; CDR3 DNA: TGTGCCACCAGCAGAGGATCGGGAACCGGGGAGCTGTTTTTT
V gene: TRBV20-1; CDR3 length: 16; D gene: .; J gene: TRBJ1-4; clone size: .; CDR3 protein: CSARDHFRASNEKLFF; CDR3 DNA: TGCAGTGCTAGAGATCACTTCCGGGCCTCGAATGAAAAACTGTTTTTT
V gene: TRBV27; CDR3 length: 12; D gene: .; J gene: TRBJ2-1; clone size: .; CDR3 protein: CASSSLSEEQFF; CDR3 DNA: TGTGCCAGCAGCAGTTTATCCGAGGAGCAGTTCTTC
V gene: TRBV6-5; CDR3 length: 14; D gene: .; J gene: TRBJ2-3; clone size: many; CDR3 protein: CASSYEGVGDTQYF; CDR3 DNA: TGTGCCAGCAGTTATGAGGGGGTCGGAGATACGCAGTATTTT
V gene: TRBV6-5; CDR3 length: 16; D gene: TRBD2; J gene: TRBJ2-3; clone size: .; CDR3 protein: CASSPQSSGWTDTQYF; CDR3 DNA: TGTGCCAGCAGCCCTCAATCTAGCGGGTGGACAGATACGCAGTATTTT
V gene: TRBV28; CDR3 length: 16; D gene: TRBD1; J gene: TRBJ2-3; clone size: many; CDR3 protein: CASSLSGQTNTDTQYF; CDR3 DNA: TGTGCCAGCAGTTTATCGGGACAGACGAACACTGATACGCAGTATTTT
V gene: TRBV30; CDR3 length: 15; D gene: .; J gene: TRBJ2-1; clone size: .; CDR3 protein: CAWSQLSGYYNEQFF; CDR3 DNA: TGTGCCTGGAGTCAACTTAGCGGCTACTACAATGAGCAGTTCTTC
V gene: TRBV19; CDR3 length: 16; D gene: TRBD1; J gene: TRBJ2-5; clone size: few; CDR3 protein: CASSMWRTGMEETQYF; CDR3 DNA: TGTGCCAGTAGTATGTGGCGGACAGGAATGGAAGAGACCCAGTACTTC
V gene: TRBV13; CDR3 length: 21; D gene: .; J gene: TRBJ1-3; clone size: few; CDR3 protein: CASSLGNGGPGAFLSGNTIYF; CDR3 DNA: TGTGCCAGCAGCTTGGGAAATGGGGGGCCAGGAGCTTTTCTCTCCGGAAACACCATATATTTT
V gene: TRBV9; CDR3 length: 14; D gene: .; J gene: TRBJ2-7; clone size: many; CDR3 protein: CASSVGSSSYEQYF; CDR3 DNA: TGTGCCAGCAGCGTAGGGTCCAGCTCCTACGAGCAGTACTTC
V gene: TRBV9; CDR3 length: 13; D gene: .; J gene: TRBJ1-5; clone size: .; CDR3 protein: CASSVEFGGPQHF; CDR3 DNA: TGTGCCAGCAGCGTAGAATTCGGCGGGCCCCAGCATTTT
V gene: TRBV28; CDR3 length: 13; D gene: TRBD1; J gene: TRBJ1-2; clone size: .; CDR3 protein: CASSFTGAYGYTF; CDR3 DNA: TGTGCCAGCAGTTTCACAGGGGCCTATGGCTACACCTTC
V gene: TRBV5-1; CDR3 length: 15; D gene: TRBD2; J gene: TRBJ2-1; clone size: .; CDR3 protein: CASSWLAGDSNEQFF; CDR3 DNA: TGCGCCAGCAGCTGGCTAGCGGGAGACTCGAATGAGCAGTTCTTC
V gene: TRBV4-3; CDR3 length: 13; D gene: .; J gene: TRBJ1-2; clone size: few; CDR3 protein: CASSQDPPGGYTF; CDR3 DNA: TGCGCCAGCAGCCAAGACCCTCCGGGTGGCTACACCTTC
V gene: TRBV4-3; CDR3 length: 17; D gene: TRBD2; J gene: TRBJ2-1; clone size: .; CDR3 protein: CASSPEVAGVGYNEQFF; CDR3 DNA: TGCGCCAGCAGCCCCGAGGTAGCGGGGGTCGGGTACAATGAGCAGTTCTTC
V gene: TRBV5-6; CDR3 length: 16; D gene: .; J gene: TRBJ2-3; clone size: many; CDR3 protein: CATSSHTLTSTDTQYF; CDR3 DNA: TGTGCCACCTCCAGTCACACACTCACAAGCACAGATACGCAGTATTTT
V gene: TRBV5-5; CDR3 length: 17; D gene: TRBD1; J gene: TRBJ2-7; clone size: many; CDR3 protein: CASSLDPRQGRSYEQYF; CDR3 DNA: TGTGCCAGCAGCTTGGACCCTCGACAGGGCCGCTCCTACGAGCAGTACTTC
V gene: TRBV7-2; CDR3 length: 15; D gene: TRBD2; J gene: TRBJ2-1; clone size: many; CDR3 protein: CASRWGTSGGAEQFF; CDR3 DNA: TGTGCCAGCAGGTGGGGGACTAGCGGGGGAGCTGAGCAGTTCTTC
V gene: TRBV7-9; CDR3 length: 15; D gene: .; J gene: TRBJ2-7; clone size: many; CDR3 protein: CASSPSLQGAYEQYF; CDR3 DNA: TGTGCCAGCAGCCCAAGCCTTCAGGGAGCCTACGAGCAGTACTTC
V gene: TRBV28; CDR3 length: 14; D gene: .; J gene: TRBJ1-1; clone size: .; CDR3 protein: CATLAGTLNTEAFF; CDR3 DNA: TGTGCCACTCTAGCCGGGACTTTGAACACTGAAGCTTTCTTT
V gene: TRBV20-1; CDR3 length: 14; D gene: .; J gene: TRBJ1-5; clone size: many; CDR3 protein: CSAFRGTGYQPQHF; CDR3 DNA: TGCAGTGCTTTCAGGGGCACAGGGTATCAGCCCCAGCATTTT
V gene: TRBV20-1; CDR3 length: 15; D gene: .; J gene: TRBJ2-5; clone size: many; CDR3 protein: CSAGGFQMIQETQYF; CDR3 DNA: TGCAGTGCCGGGGGATTTCAGATGATACAAGAGACCCAGTACTTC
V gene: TRBV20-1; CDR3 length: 12; D gene: .; J gene: TRBJ2-5; clone size: many; CDR3 protein: CSARRTSETQYF; CDR3 DNA: TGCAGTGCTAGACGGACTTCGGAGACCCAGTACTTC
V gene: TRBV4-1; CDR3 length: 16; D gene: TRBD1; J gene: TRBJ1-6; clone size: few; CDR3 protein: CASSQDPGQGHSPLHF; CDR3 DNA: TGCGCCAGCAGCCAAGATCCGGGACAGGGGCATTCACCCCTCCACTTT
V gene: TRBV7-9; CDR3 length: 16; D gene: TRBD1; J gene: TRBJ1-6; clone size: many; CDR3 protein: CASSWTGGSYNSPLHF; CDR3 DNA: TGTGCCAGCAGTTGGACAGGGGGCTCCTATAATTCACCCCTCCACTTT
V gene: TRBV20-1; CDR3 length: 18; D gene: TRBD2; J gene: TRBJ2-3; clone size: many; CDR3 protein: CSARGWLAGGQGTDTQYF; CDR3 DNA: TGCAGTGCTAGGGGGTGGCTAGCGGGGGGTCAAGGCACAGATACGCAGTATTTT
V gene: TRBV29-1; CDR3 length: 13; D gene: .; J gene: TRBJ2-7; clone size: many; CDR3 protein: CSVDSANPYEQYF; CDR3 DNA: TGCAGCGTTGATTCTGCAAACCCCTACGAGCAGTACTTC
V gene: TRBV5-1; CDR3 length: 12; D gene: .; J gene: TRBJ2-5; clone size: .; CDR3 protein: CASRDDQETQYF; CDR3 DNA: TGCGCCAGTAGGGACGACCAAGAGACCCAGTACTTC
V gene: TRBV30; CDR3 length: 15; D gene: .; J gene: TRBJ1-2; clone size: many; CDR3 protein: CAWSIGRDNHYGYTF; CDR3 DNA: TGTGCCTGGAGTATCGGACGGGACAACCACTATGGCTACACCTTC
V gene: TRBV7-6; CDR3 length: 13; D gene: .; J gene: TRBJ2-3; clone size: few; CDR3 protein: CASSTGLTDTQYF; CDR3 DNA: TGTGCCAGCAGCACGGGACTTACAGATACGCAGTATTTT
V gene: TRBV24-1; CDR3 length: 13; D gene: .; J gene: TRBJ2-2; clone size: many; CDR3 protein: CATSSLTTGELFF; CDR3 DNA: TGTGCCACCAGTAGTTTGACCACCGGGGAGCTGTTTTTT
V gene: TRBV20-1; CDR3 length: 17; D gene: .; J gene: TRBJ2-7; clone size: few; CDR3 protein: CSARDLGGGTDPREQYF; CDR3 DNA: TGCAGTGCTAGAGATTTAGGTGGGGGGACTGACCCTCGAGAGCAGTACTTC
V gene: TRBV20-1; CDR3 length: 16; D gene: .; J gene: TRBJ2-7; clone size: few; CDR3 protein: CSARDRQGKLSYEQYF; CDR3 DNA: TGCAGTGCTAGAGATCGTCAGGGGAAACTCTCCTACGAGCAGTACTTC
V gene: TRBV4-1; CDR3 length: 13; D gene: .; J gene: TRBJ2-3; clone size: .; CDR3 protein: CASSQERADTQYF; CDR3 DNA: TGCGCCAGCAGCCAAGAGAGGGCAGATACGCAGTATTTT
V gene: TRBV27; CDR3 length: 15; D gene: .; J gene: TRBJ2-2; clone size: few; CDR3 protein: CASSPLVTGTGELFF; CDR3 DNA: TGTGCCAGCAGCCCGCTGGTTACTGGCACCGGGGAGCTGTTTTTT
V gene: TRBV19; CDR3 length: 15; D gene: .; J gene: TRBJ2-2; clone size: .; CDR3 protein: CASSSDNWNTGELFF; CDR3 DNA: TGTGCCAGTAGTTCCGATAACTGGAACACCGGGGAGCTGTTTTTT
V gene: TRBV12-3/TRBV12-4; CDR3 length: 12; D gene: .; J gene: TRBJ1-1; clone size: many; CDR3 protein: CASSFGRTEAFF; CDR3 DNA: TGTGCCAGCAGTTTCGGACGGACTGAAGCTTTCTTT
V gene: TRBV13; CDR3 length: 15; D gene: .; J gene: TRBJ2-2; clone size: many; CDR3 protein: CASSSKGVITGELFF; CDR3 DNA: TGTGCCAGCAGCTCAAAGGGGGTTATCACCGGGGAGCTGTTTTTT
V gene: TRBV27; CDR3 length: 14; D gene: .; J gene: TRBJ2-7; clone size: many; CDR3 protein: CASSLLGQGGEQYF; CDR3 DNA: TGTGCCAGCAGTTTATTGGGCCAGGGGGGCGAGCAGTACTTC
V gene: TRBV20-1; CDR3 length: 16; D gene: TRBD2; J gene: TRBJ2-3; clone size: few; CDR3 protein: CSAWTSGSRGADTQYF; CDR3 DNA: TGCAGTGCCTGGACTAGCGGGAGTCGGGGCGCAGATACGCAGTATTTT
V gene: TRBV6-5; CDR3 length: 19; D gene: .; J gene: TRBJ1-3; clone size: .; CDR3 protein: CASNHCPETTLNSGNTIYF; CDR3 DNA: TGTGCCAGCAATCATTGCCCCGAGACTACGCTCAACTCTGGAAACACCATATATTTT
V gene: TRBV6-5; CDR3 length: 13; D gene: .; J gene: TRBJ2-6; clone size: many; CDR3 protein: CASSYTGANVLTF; CDR3 DNA: TGTGCCAGCAGTTACACTGGGGCCAACGTCCTGACTTTC
V gene: TRBV23-1; CDR3 length: 15; D gene: .; J gene: TRBJ1-6; clone size: many; CDR3 protein: CASSQTGPINSPLHF; CDR3 DNA: TGCGCCAGCAGTCAAACCGGGCCGATTAATTCACCCCTCCACTTT
V gene: TRBV7-9; CDR3 length: 16; D gene: .; J gene: TRBJ2-2; clone size: many; CDR3 protein: CASSLPGQPGDGELFF; CDR3 DNA: TGTGCCAGCAGCTTACCCGGACAGCCCGGCGACGGGGAGCTGTTTTTT
V gene: TRBV5-1; CDR3 length: 15; D gene: .; J gene: TRBJ1-1; clone size: .; CDR3 protein: CASSLLGYEVAEAFF; CDR3 DNA: TGCGCCAGCAGCTTGTTGGGATACGAAGTGGCTGAAGCTTTCTTT
V gene: TRBV27; CDR3 length: 18; D gene: TRBD1; J gene: TRBJ1-6; clone size: .; CDR3 protein: CASSLFGQGLEPNSPLHF; CDR3 DNA: TGTGCCAGCAGTTTATTTGGACAGGGCCTAGAGCCTAATTCACCCCTCCACTTT
V gene: TRBV5-1; CDR3 length: 15; D gene: TRBD1; J gene: TRBJ2-7; clone size: many; CDR3 protein: CASSRTGFVSYEQYF; CDR3 DNA: TGCGCCAGCAGCCGGACAGGGTTTGTGAGCTACGAGCAGTACTTC
V gene: TRBV4-3; CDR3 length: 16; D gene: .; J gene: TRBJ2-5; clone size: .; CDR3 protein: CASSPERLTIQETQYF; CDR3 DNA: TGCGCCAGCAGCCCGGAGCGGTTAACGATTCAAGAGACCCAGTACTTC
V gene: TRBV3-1; CDR3 length: 21; D gene: .; J gene: TRBJ2-7; clone size: .; CDR3 protein: CASSQDMVWSDQRGTPYEQYF; CDR3 DNA: TGTGCCAGCAGCCAAGATATGGTATGGTCCGACCAACGGGGAACTCCCTACGAGCAGTACTTC